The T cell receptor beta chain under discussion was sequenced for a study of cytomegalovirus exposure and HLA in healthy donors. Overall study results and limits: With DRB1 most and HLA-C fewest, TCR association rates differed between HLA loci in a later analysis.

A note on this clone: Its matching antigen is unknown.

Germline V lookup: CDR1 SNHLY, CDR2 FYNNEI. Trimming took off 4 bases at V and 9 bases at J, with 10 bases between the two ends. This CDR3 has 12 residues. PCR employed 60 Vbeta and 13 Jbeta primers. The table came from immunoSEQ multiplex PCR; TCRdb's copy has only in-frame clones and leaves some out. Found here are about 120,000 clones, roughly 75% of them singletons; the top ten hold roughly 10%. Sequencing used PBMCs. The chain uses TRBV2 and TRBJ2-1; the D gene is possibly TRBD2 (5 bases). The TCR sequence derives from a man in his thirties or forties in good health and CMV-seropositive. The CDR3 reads CASSGGSREQFF. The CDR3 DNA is TGTGCCAGCAGTGGCGGGTCTCGTGAGCAGTTCTTC.